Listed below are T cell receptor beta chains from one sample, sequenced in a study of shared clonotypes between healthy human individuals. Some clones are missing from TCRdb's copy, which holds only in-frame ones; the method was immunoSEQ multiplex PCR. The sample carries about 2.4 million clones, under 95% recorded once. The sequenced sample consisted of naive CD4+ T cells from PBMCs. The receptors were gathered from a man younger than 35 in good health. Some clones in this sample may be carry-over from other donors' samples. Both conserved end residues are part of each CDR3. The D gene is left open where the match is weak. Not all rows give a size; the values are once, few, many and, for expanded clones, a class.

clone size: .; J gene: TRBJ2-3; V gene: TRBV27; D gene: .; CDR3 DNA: TGTGCCAGCAGTTTATGGGTAACAGATACGCAGTATTTT; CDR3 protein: CASSLWVTDTQYF
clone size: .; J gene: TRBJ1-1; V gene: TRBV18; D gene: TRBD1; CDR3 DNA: TGTGCCAGCTCACCGACTCAGGGGGTTACCACTGAAGCTTTCTTT; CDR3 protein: CASSPTQGVTTEAFF
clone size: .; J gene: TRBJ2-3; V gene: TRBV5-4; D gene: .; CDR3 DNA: TGTGCCAGCAGCTTGGTTGCTAGCACAGATACGCAGTATTTT; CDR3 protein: CASSLVASTDTQYF
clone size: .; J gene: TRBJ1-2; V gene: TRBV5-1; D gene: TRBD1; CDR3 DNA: TGCGCCAGCAGCTTAACAGGCCCCGGGACAGGGGGCTTCTATGGCTACACCTTC; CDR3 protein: CASSLTGPGTGGFYGYTF
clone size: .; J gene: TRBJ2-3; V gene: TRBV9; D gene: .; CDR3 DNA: TGTGCCAGCAGCGCTCAACCGGGCCCCCCGGATACGCAGTATTTT; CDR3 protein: CASSAQPGPPDTQYF
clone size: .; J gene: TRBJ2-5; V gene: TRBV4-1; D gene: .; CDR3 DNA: TGCGCCAGCAGCCAAGATTTGAAGCCTTCGCAGACCCAGTACTTC; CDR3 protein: CASSQDLKPSQTQYF
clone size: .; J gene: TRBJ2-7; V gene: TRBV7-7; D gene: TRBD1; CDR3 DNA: TGTGCCAGCAGCCCAAGACAGGGTGGCGAGCAGTACTTC; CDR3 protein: CASSPRQGGEQYF
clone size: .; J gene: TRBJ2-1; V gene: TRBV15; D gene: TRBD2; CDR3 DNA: TGTGCCACCAGCACAGGGGGTAGCGGGAGCGGTGGTGAGCAGTTCTTC; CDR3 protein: CATSTGGSGSGGEQFF
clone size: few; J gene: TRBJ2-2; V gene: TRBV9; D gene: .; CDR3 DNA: TGTGCCAGCAGCGTGGGTGTAGGGGAGCTGTTTTTT; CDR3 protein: CASSVGVGELFF
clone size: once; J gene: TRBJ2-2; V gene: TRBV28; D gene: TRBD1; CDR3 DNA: TGTGCCAGCAGTACCCCGGACAGGGGACGGACCGGGGAGCTGTTTTTT; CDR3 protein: CASSTPDRGRTGELFF
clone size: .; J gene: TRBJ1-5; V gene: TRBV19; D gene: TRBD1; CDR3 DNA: TGTGCCAGTAGTATACGGGGACAGGGGAATCAGCCCCAGCATTTT; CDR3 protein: CASSIRGQGNQPQHF
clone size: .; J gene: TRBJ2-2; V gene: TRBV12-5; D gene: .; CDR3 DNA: TGTGCTAGTGGTTTGGTACGGGGGGCGAGGACCGGGGAGCTGTTTTTT; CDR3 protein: CASGLVRGARTGELFF
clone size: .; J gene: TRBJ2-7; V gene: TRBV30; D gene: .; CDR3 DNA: TGTGCCTGGAACCGCGGGGTCGTTTACGAGCAGTACTTC; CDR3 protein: CAWNRGVVYEQYF
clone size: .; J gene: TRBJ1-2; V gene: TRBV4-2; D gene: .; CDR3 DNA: TGTGCCAGCAGCCAAGGTGGAAGGGGCGCGGGCTATGGCTACACCTTC; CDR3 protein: CASSQGGRGAGYGYTF
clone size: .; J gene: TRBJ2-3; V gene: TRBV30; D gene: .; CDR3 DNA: TGTGCCTGGAGTGTATCGGTGGATACGCAGTATTTT; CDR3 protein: CAWSVSVDTQYF
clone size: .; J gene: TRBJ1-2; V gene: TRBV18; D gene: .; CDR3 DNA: TGTGCCAGCTCACCCGACGAGAAGTATGGCTACACCTTC; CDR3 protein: CASSPDEKYGYTF
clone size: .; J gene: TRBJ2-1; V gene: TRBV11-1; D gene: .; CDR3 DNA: TGTGCCAGCAGCTTATCGACCGGGACTCCCAAAAGGATTGATGAGCAGTTCTTC; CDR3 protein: CASSLSTGTPKRIDEQFF
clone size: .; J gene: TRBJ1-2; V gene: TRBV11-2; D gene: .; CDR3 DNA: TGTGCCAGCAGCCCTCGCAGTGGGGAAGACCTAAGAGGCTACACCTTC; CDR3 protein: CASSPRSGEDLRGYTF
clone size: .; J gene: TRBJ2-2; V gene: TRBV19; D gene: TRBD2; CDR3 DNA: TGTGCCAGTAGGTCCGCGGGAGGCGGGGAGCTGTTTTTT; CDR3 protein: CASRSAGGGELFF
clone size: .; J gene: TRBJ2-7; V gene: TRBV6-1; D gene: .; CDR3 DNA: TGTGCCAGCAGTGCCCAGCGGGCAGGCTCCTACGAGCAGTACTTC; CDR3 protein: CASSAQRAGSYEQYF
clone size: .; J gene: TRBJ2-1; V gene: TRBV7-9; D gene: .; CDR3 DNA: TGTGCCAGCAGCACCACGAGGGGCAGCTCCTACAATGAGCAGTTCTTC; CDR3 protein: CASSTTRGSSYNEQFF
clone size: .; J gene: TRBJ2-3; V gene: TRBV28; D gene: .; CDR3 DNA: TGTGCCAGTGGGACGGCCACAGATACGCAGTATTTT; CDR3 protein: CASGTATDTQYF
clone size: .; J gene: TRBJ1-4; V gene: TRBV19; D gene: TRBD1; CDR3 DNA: TGTGCCAGTACCATAACAGGGGTCGAAAAACTGTTTTTT; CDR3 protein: CASTITGVEKLFF
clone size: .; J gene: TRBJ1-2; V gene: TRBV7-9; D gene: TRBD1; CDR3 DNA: TGTGCCAGCAGCTTAGGACAGGGGGGTTACGGCTACACCTTC; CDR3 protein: CASSLGQGGYGYTF
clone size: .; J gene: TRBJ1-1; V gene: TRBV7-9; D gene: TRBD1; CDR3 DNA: TGTGCCAGCAGCTCCACTGGGACAGGGACTTCCAACACTGAAGCTTTCTTT; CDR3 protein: CASSSTGTGTSNTEAFF
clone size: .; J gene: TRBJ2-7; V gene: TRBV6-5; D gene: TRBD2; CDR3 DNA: TGTGCCAGCAGCCGTGACGGACTAGCACCCGACGAGCAGTACTTC; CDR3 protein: CASSRDGLAPDEQYF
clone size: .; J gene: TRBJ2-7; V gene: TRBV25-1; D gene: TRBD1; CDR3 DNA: TGTGCCAGCAAGCCCTCCGGGACAGGGACCAACGAGCAGTACTTC; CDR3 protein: CASKPSGTGTNEQYF
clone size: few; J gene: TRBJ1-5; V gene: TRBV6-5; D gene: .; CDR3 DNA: TGTGCCAGCAGTTACGGGGTTAATCAGCCCCAGCATTTT; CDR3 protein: CASSYGVNQPQHF
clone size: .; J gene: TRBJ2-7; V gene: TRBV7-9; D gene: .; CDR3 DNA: TGTGCCAGCAGCTTACAGGGCTTCTCCGCACAGTACTTC; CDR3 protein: CASSLQGFSAQYF
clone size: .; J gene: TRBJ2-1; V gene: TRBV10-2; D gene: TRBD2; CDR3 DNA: TGCGCCAGCCAGACTAGCGGGAAAGGGGGTGAGCAGTTCTTC; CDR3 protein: CASQTSGKGGEQFF
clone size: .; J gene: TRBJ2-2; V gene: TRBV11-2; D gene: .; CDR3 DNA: TGTGCCAGCAGCTTATCTTCCAGGGCGAAAACCGGGGAGCTGTTTTTT; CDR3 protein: CASSLSSRAKTGELFF
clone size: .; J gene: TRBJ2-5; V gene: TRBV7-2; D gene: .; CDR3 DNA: TGTGCCAGCAGCGACCTAGGGGAGACCCAGTACTTC; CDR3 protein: CASSDLGETQYF
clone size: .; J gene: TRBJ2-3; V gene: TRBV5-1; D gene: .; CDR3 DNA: TGCGCCAGCAGACGGGGGGCTCGCACAGATACGCAGTATTTT; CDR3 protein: CASRRGARTDTQYF
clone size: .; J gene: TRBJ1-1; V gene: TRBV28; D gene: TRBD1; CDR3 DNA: TGTGCCAGCAGTGCGACAGGGGCCGGGTCTTTCTTT; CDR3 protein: CASSATGAGSFF
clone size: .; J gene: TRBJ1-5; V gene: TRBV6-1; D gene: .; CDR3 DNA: TGTGCCAGCAGACACAGGGTTCCTTCGCCCCAGCATTTT; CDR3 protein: CASRHRVPSPQHF
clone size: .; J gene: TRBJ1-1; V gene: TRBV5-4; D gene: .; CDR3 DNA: TGTGCCAGCAGCTTTAAAGGGAGGCACACTGAAGCTTTCTTT; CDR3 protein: CASSFKGRHTEAFF
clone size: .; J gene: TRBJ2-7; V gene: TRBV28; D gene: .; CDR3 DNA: TGTGCCAGCAGTGGGATAGGGCTCCACCGTTCCTACGAGCAGTACTTC; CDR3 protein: CASSGIGLHRSYEQYF
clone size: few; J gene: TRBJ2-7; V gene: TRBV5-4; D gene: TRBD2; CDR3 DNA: TGTGCCAGCAGCCGGACTAGCGGGAGGTACGAGCAGTACTTC; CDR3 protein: CASSRTSGRYEQYF
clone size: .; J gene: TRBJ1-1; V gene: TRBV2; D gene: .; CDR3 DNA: TGTGCCAGCAGTGAGTCCGACAGGCTGAACACTGAAGCTTTCTTT; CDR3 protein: CASSESDRLNTEAFF
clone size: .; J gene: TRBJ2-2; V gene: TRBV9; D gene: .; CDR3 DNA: TGTGCCAGCAGCGGATCAAGCTACACCGGGGAGCTGTTTTTT; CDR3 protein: CASSGSSYTGELFF
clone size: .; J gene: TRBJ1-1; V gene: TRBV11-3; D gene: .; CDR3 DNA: TGTGCCAGCAGGCGATCTGAAGCTTTCTTT; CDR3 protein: CASRRSEAFF
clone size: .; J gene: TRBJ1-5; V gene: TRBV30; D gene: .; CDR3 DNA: TGTGCCTGGAGTGCCCGGGGGGGAGGCAATCAGCCCCAGCATTTT; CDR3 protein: CAWSARGGGNQPQHF
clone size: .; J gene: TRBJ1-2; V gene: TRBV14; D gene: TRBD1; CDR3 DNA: TGTGCCAGCAGCCCCTTAGGAGGGGGCGTTGAGGCCCTCAGGGGCTACACCTTC; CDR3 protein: CASSPLGGGVEALRGYTF